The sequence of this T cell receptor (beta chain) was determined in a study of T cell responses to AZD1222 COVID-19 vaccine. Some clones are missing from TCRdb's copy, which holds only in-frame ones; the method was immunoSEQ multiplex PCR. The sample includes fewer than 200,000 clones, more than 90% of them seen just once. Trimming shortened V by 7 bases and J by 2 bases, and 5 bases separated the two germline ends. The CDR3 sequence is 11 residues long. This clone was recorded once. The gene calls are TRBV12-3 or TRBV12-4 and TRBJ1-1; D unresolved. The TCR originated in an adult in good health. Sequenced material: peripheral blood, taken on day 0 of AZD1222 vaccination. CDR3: CASTLNTEAFF. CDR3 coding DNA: TGTGCCAGCACACTAAACACTGAAGCTTTCTTT.